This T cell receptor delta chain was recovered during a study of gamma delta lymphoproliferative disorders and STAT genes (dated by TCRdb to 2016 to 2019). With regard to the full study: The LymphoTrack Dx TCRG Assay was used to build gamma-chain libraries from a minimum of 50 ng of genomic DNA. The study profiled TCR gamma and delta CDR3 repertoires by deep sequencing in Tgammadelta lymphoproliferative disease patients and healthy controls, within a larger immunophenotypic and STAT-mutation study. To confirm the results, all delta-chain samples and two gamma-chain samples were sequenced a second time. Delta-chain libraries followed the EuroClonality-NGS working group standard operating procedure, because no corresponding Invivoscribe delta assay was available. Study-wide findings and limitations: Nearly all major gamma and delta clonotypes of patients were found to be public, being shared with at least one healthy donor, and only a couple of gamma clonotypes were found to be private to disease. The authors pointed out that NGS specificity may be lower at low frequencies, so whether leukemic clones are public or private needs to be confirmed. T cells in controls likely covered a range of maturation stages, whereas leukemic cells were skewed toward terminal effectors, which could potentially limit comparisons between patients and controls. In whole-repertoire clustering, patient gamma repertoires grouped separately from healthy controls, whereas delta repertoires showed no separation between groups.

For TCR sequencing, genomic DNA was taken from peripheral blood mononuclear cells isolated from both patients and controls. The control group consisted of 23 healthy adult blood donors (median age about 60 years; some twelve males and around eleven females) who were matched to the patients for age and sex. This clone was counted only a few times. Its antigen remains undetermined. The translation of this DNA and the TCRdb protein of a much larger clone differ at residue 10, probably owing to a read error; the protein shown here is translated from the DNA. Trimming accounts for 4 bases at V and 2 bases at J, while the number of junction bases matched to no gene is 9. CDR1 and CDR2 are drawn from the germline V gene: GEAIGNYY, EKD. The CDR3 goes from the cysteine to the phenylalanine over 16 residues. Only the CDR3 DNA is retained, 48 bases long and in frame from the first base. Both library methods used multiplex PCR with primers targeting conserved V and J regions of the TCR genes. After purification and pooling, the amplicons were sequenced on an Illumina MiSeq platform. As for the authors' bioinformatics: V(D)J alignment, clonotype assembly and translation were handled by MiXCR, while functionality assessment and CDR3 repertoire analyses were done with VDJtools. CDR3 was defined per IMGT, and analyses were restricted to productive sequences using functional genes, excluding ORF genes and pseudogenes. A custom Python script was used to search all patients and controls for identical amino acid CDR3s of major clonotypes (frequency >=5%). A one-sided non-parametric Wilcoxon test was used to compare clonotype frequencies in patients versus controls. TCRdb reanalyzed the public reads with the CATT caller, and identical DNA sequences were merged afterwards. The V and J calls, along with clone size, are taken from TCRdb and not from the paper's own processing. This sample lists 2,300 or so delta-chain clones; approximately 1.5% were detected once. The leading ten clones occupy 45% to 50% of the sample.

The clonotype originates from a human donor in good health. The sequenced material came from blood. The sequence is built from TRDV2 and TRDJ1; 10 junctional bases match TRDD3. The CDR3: CACDGLLGDFTDKLIF. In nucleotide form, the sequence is TGTGCCTGTGATGGCCTACTGGGGGATTTTACCGATAAACTCATCTTT.